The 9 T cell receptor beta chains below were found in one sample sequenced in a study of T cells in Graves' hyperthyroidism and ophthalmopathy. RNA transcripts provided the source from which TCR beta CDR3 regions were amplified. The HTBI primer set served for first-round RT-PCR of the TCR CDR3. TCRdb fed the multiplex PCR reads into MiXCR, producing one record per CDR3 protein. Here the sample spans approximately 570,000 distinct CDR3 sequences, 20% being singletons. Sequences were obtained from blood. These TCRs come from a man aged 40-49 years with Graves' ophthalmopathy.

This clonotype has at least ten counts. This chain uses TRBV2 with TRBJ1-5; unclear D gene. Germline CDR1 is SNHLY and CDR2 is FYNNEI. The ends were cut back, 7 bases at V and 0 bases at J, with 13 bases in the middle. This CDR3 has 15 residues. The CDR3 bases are TGTGCCAGCACCTTGGACGTCTATAGCAATCAGCCCCAGCATTTT. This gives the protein CASTLDVYSNQPQHF.

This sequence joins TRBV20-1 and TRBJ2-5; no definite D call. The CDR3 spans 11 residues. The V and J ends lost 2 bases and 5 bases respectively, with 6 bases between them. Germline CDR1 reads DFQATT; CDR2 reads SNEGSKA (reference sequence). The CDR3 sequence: CSARIGETQYF. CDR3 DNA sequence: TGCAGTGCTAGAATTGGGGAGACCCAGTACTTC.

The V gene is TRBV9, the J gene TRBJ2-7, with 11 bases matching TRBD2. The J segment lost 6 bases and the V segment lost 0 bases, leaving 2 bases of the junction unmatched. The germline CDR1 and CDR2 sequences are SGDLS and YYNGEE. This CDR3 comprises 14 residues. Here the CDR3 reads CASSVGLAGGEQYF. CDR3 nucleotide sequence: TGTGCCAGCAGCGTAGGCCTAGCGGGAGGCGAGCAGTACTTC.

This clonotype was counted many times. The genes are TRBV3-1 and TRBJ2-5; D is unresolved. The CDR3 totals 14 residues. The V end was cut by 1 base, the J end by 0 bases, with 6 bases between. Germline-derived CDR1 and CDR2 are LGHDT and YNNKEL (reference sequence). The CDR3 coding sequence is TGTGCCAGCAGCCAAGTTGGCTACCAAGAGACCCAGTACTTC. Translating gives CASSQVGYQETQYF.

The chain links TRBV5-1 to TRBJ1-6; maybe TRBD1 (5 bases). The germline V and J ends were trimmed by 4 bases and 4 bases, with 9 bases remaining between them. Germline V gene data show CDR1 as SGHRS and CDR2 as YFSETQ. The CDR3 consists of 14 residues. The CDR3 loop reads CASSLQEYNSPLHF. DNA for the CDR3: TGCGCCAGCAGCCTACAGGAGTATAATTCACCCCTCCACTTT.

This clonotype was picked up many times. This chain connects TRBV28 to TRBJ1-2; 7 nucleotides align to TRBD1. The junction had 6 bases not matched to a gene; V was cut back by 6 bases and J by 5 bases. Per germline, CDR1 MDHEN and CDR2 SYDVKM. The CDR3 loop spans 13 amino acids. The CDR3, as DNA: TGTGCCAGCAGGACGACAGGGAAGTATGGCTACACCTTC. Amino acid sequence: CASRTTGKYGYTF.

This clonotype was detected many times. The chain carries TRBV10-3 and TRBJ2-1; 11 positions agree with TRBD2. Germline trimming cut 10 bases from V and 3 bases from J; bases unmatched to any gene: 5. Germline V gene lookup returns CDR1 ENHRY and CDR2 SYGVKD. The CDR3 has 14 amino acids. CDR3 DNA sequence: TGTGCCAGCGTCACTAGCGGGGGCTACAATGAGCAGTTCTTC. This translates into CASVTSGGYNEQFF.

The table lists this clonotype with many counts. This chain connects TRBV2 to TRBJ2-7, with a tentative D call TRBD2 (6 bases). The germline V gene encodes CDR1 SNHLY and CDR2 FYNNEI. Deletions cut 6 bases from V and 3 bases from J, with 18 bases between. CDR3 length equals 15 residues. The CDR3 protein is CASSGRLDVNYEQYF. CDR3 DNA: TGTGCCAGCAGCGGGAGACTAGACGTTAACTACGAGCAGTACTTC. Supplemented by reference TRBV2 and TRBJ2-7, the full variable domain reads EPEVTQTPSHQVTQMGQEVILRCVPISNHLYFYWYRQILGQKVEFLVSFYNNEISEKSEIFDDQFSVERPDGSNFTLKIRSTKLEDSAMYFCASSGRLDVNYEQYFGPGTRLTVT.

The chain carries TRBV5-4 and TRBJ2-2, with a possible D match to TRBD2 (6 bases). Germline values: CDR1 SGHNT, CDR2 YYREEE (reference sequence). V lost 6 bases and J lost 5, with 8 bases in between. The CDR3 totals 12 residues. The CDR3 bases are TGTGCCAGCATTGCGGGGACCGGGGAGCTGTTTTTT. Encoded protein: CASIAGTGELFF.